This T cell receptor beta chain is from a study of blood T cell repertoires in COVID-19. Looking at the study overall: From T cells, B-cell-depleted T cells, or PBMCs came the material, which was cDNA or gDNA.

Looked up from germline, CDR1 is LNHDA and CDR2 is SQIVND (reference sequence). V lost 9 bases to trimming and J lost 0 bases, with 31 bases between them. The CDR3 contains 20 residues. Assay used: immunoSEQ multiplex PCR; TCRdb lists only in-frame clones, some missing. The profile shows 310,000 or so clones, 88% of them singletons. The sequence was collected from a woman aged 30 to 39 with COVID-19, enrolled during active disease. The sample consisted of peripheral blood. The V gene is TRBV19, the J gene TRBJ2-3; D is perhaps TRBD1 (9 bases). CDR3 bases: TGTGCCAGAAAAAACCGGGACAGGGTAACTAGCGGAGGGAGCACAGATACGCAGTATTTT. Protein sequence: CARKNRDRVTSGGSTDTQYF.